This T cell receptor (beta chain) was sequenced in a study of blood T cell repertoires in COVID-19. The overall study: Nucleic acid was either cDNA or gDNA, and it came from T cells, B-cell-depleted T cells, or PBMCs.

TCRdb keeps only in-frame clones here, not all; method: immunoSEQ multiplex PCR. This table holds about half a million clones, nearly 90% found once. The CDR3 sequence is 15 residues long. V was cut by 0 bases and J by 4 bases, with 12 bases left in between. Germline lookup yields CDR1 ENHRY and CDR2 SYGVKD. Input material: peripheral blood. This chain connects TRBV10-3 to TRBJ2-5, with D tentatively TRBD2 (5 bases). The receptor's source is a young man with COVID-19, enrolled during active disease. CDR3 region: CAISESWSSGETQYF. DNA for the CDR3: TGTGCCATCAGTGAGTCCTGGTCCAGCGGAGAGACCCAGTACTTC.